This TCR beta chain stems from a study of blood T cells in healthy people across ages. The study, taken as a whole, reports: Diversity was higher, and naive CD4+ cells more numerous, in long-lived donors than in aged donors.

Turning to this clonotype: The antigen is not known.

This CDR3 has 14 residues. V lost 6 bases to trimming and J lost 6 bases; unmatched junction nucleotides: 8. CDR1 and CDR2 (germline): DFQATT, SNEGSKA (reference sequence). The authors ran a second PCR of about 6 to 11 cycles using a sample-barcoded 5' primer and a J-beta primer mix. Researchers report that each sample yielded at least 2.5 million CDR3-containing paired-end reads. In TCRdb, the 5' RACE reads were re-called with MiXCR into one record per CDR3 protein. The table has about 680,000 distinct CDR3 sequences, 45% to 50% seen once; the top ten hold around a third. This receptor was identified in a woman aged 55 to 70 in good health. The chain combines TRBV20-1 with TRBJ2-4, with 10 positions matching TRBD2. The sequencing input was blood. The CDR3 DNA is TGCAGTGCACTACCGGGACTAGCGATAAACATTCAGTACTTC. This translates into CSALPGLAINIQYF.